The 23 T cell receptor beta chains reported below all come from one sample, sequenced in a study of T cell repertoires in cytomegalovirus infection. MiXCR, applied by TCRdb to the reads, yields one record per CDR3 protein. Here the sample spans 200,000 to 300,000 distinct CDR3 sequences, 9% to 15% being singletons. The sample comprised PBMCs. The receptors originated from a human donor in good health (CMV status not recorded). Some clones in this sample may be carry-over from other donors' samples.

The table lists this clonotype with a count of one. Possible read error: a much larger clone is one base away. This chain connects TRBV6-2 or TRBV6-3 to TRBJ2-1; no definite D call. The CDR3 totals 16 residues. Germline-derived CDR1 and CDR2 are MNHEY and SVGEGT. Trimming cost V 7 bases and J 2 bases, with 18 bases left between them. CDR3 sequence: CASTFLPGQPYNEQFF. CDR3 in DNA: TGTGCCAGCACTTTCCTCCCCGGGCAGCCCTACAATGAGCAGTTCTTC.

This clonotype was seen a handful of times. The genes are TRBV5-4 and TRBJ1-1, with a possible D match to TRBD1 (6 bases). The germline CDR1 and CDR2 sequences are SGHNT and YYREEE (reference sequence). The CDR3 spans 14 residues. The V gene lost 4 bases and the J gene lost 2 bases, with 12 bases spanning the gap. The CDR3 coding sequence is TGTGCCAGCAGCCGAGGACAGACTAACACTGAAGCTTTCTTT. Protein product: CASSRGQTNTEAFF.

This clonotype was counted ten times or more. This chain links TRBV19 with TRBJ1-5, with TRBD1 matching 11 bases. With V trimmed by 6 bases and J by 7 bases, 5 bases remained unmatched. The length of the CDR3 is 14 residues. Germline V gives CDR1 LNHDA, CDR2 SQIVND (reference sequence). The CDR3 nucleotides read TGTGCCAGTAGCGGGACAGGGGGTCTCCAGCCCCAGCATTTT. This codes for CASSGTGGLQPQHF.

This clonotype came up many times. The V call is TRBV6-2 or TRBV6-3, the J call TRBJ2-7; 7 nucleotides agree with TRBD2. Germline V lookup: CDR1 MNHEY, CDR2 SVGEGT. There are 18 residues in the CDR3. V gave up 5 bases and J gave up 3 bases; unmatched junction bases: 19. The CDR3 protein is CASSPPWGGSKRFYEQYF. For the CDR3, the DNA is TGTGCCAGCAGTCCCCCATGGGGGGGGAGCAAACGTTTCTACGAGCAGTACTTC.

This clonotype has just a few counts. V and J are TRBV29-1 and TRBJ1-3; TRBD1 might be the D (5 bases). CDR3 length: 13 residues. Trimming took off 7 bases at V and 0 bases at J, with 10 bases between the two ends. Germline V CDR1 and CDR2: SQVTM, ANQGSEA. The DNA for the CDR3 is TGCAGCGCTGGGGCAGTCTCTGGAAACACCATATATTTT. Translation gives CSAGAVSGNTIYF.

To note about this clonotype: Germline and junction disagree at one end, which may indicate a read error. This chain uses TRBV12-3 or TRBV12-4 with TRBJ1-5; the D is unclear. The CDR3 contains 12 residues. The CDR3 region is CTSSSTGQPQHF. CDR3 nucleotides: TGTACCAGCAGCAGCACTGGACAGCCCCAGCATTTT.

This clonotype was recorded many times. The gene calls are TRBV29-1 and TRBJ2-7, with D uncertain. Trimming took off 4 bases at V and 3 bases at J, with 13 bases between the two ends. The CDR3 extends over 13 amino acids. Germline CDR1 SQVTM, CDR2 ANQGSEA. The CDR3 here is CSVVAQTNYEQYF. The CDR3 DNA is TGCAGCGTTGTGGCCCAGACCAACTACGAGCAGTACTTC.

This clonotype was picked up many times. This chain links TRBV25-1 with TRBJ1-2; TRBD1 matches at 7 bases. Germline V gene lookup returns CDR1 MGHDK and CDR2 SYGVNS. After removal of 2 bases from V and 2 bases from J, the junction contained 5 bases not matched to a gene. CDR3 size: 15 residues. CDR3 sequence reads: CASSETTTGNYGYTF. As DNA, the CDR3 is TGTGCCAGCAGTGAAACAACGACAGGGAACTATGGCTACACCTTC.

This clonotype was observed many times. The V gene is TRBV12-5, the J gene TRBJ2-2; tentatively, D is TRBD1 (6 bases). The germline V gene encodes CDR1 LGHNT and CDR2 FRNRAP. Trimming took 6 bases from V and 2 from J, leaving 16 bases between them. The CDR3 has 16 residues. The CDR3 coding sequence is TGTGCTAGTGGACTTCCCGGGACACAAAACACCGGGGAGCTGTTTTTT. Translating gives CASGLPGTQNTGELFF.

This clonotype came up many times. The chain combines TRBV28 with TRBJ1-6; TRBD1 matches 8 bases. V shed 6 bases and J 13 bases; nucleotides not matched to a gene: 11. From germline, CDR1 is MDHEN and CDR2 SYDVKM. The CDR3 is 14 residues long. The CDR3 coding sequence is TGTGCCAGCAGGCCCGGGACAGGTCCCCTCCCCCTCCACTTT. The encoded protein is CASRPGTGPLPLHF.

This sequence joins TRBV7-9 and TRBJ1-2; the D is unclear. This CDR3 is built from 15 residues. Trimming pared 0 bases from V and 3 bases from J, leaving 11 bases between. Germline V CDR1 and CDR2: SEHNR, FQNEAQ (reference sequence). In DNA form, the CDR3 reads TGTGCCAGCAGCTTAGCGTTCGGGTTGGACTATGGCTACACCTTC. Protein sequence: CASSLAFGLDYGYTF. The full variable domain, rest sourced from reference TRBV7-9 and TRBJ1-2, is DTGVSQNPRHKITKRGQNVTFRCDPISEHNRLYWYRQTLGQGPEFLTYFQNEAQLEKSRLLSDRFSAERPKGSFSTLEIQRTEQGDSAMYLCASSLAFGLDYGYTFGSGTRLTVV.

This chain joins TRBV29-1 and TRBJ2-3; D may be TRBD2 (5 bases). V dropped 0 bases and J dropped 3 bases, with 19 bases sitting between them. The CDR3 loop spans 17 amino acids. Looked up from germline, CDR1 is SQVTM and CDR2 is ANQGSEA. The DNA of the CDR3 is TGCAGCGTTGAAGATACTGGAGAGGCACGGACTACAGATACGCAGTATTTT. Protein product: CSVEDTGEARTTDTQYF.

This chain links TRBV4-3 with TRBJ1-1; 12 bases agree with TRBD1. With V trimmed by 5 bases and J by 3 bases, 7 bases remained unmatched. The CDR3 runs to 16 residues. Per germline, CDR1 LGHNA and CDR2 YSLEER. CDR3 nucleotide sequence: TGCGCCAGCAGCAGGGGGACAGGGGGCATCGACACTGAAGCTTTCTTT. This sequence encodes CASSRGTGGIDTEAFF.

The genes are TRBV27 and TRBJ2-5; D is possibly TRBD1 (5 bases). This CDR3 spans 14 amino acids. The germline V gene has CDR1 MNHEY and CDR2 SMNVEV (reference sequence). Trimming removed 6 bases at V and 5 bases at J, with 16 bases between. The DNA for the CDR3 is TGTGCCAGCAGCACTACGTGGAAGGGGGAGACCCAGTACTTC. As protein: CASSTTWKGETQYF.

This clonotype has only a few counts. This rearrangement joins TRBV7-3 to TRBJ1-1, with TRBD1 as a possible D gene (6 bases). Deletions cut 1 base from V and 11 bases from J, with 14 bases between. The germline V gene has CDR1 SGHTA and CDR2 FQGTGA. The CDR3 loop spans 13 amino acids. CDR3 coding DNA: TGTGCCAGCAGCTTAAAGGGGGGTAGAGAGGCTTTCTTT. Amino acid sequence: CASSLKGGREAFF. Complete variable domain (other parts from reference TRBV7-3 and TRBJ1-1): GAGVSQTPSNKVTEKGKYVELRCDPISGHTALYWYRQSLGQGPEFLIYFQGTGAADDSGLPNDRFFAVRPEGSVSTLKIQRTERGDSAVYLCASSLKGGREAFFGQGTRLTVV.

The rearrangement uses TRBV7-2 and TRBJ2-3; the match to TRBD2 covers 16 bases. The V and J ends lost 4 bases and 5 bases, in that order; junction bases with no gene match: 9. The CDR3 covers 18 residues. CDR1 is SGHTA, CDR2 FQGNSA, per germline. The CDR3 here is CASSWGLAGGPGRDTQYF. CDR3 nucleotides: TGTGCCAGCAGCTGGGGACTAGCGGGAGGGCCGGGGCGAGATACGCAGTATTTT.

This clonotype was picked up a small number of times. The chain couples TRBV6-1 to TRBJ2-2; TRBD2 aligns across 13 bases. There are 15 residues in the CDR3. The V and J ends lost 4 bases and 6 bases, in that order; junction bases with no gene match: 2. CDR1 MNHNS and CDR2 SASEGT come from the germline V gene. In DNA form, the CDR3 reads TGTGCCAGCAGTGCCACTAGCGGGAGGGCCGGGGAGCTGTTTTTT. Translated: CASSATSGRAGELFF.

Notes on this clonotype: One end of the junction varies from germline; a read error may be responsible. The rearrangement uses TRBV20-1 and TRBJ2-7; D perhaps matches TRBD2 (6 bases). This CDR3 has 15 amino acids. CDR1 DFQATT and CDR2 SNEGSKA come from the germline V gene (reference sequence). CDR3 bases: TGCAGTCCTAGAGAAAGCGACCGGGGGACCAACGAGCAGTACTTC. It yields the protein CSPRESDRGTNEQYF.

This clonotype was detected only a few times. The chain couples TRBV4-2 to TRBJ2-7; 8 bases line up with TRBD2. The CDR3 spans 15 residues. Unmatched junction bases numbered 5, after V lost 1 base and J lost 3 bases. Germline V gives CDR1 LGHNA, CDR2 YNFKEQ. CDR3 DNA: TGTGCCAGCAGCCAAGGGTTAAGCGGGAGCTACGAGCAGTACTTC. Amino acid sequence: CASSQGLSGSYEQYF.

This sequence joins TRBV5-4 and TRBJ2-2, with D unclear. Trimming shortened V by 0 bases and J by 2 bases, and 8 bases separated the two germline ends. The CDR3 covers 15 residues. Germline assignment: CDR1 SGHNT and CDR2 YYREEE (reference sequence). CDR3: CASSLDRLNTGELFF. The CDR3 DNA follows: TGTGCCAGCAGCTTGGACAGATTAAACACCGGGGAGCTGTTTTTT.

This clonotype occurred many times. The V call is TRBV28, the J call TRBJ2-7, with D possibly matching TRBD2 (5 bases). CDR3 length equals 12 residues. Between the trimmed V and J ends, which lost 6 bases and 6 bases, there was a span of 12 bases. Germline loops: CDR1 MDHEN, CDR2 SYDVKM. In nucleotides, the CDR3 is TGTGCCAGCAGCACAACTAGTTCCGAGCAGTACTTC. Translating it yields CASSTTSSEQYF.

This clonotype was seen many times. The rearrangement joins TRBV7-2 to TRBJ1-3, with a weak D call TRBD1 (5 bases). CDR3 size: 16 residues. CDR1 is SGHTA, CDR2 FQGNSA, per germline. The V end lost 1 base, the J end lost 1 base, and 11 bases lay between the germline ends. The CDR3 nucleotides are TGTGCCAGCAGCTTAGGACAGCCTAGATCTGGAAACACCATATATTTT. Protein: CASSLGQPRSGNTIYF. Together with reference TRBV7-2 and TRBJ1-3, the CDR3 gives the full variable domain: GAGVSQSPSNKVTEKGKDVELRCDPISGHTALYWYRQSLGQGLEFLIYFQGNSAPDKSGLPSDRFSAERTGGSVSTLTIQRTQQEDSAVYLCASSLGQPRSGNTIYFGEGSWLTVV.

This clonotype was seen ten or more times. The CDR3 sequence: CASSATSGNVQETQYF. CDR3 DNA: TGCGCCAGCAGCGCGACTAGCGGGAATGTACAAGAGACCCAGTACTTC. The rearrangement links TRBV5-1 to TRBJ2-5; 11 bases are shared with TRBD2. The CDR3 has 16 amino acids. Trimming at V came to 4 bases and at J to 2 bases, leaving 7 bases not matched to a gene. CDR1 and CDR2 from the germline V gene are SGHRS and YFSETQ.